These 19 T cell receptor beta chains originate from one sample sequenced in a study of spatial heterogeneity in lung cancer. Time point denoted: sample taken at primary tumor resection. Whole-study results and caveats: Mutation tallies in tumors tracked expanded intratumoral alpha and beta TCR counts.

These receptors' antigens are unknown. TCRdb independently ran MiXCR on the 5' RACE reads; one entry per CDR3 protein. Counted here are about 9,800 distinct CDR3 sequences, over 6% occurring once; the ten biggest clones make up about 9.5%. The specimen was lung tumor tissue, collected at surgery. The receptors were gathered from a male donor with early-stage non-small cell lung cancer.

This clonotype has a handful of counts. The chain has TRBV29-1 and TRBJ2-7, with a possible D match to TRBD1 (5 bases). This CDR3 is 13 amino acids long. The ends were cut back, 2 bases at V and 3 bases at J, with 11 bases in the middle. Germline lookup yields CDR1 SQVTM and CDR2 ANQGSEA. The DNA of the CDR3 is TGCAGCGTTGAAAAGGGGAATAACTACGAGCAGTACTTC. Its protein is CSVEKGNNYEQYF.

This clonotype was seen repeatedly, ten times or more. The chain recombines TRBV20-1 with TRBJ1-2; D call uncertain. Germline CDR1 DFQATT, CDR2 SNEGSKA (reference sequence). The CDR3 extends over 13 amino acids. Trimming removed 3 bases at V and 4 bases at J, with 12 bases between. CDR3 sequence (DNA): TGCAGTGCTAGGGCCCAGACGGGCTATGGCTACACCTTC. This sequence encodes CSARAQTGYGYTF.

This clonotype was seen a handful of times. CDR3 sequence (DNA): TGTGCCAGTAGTTCAGGGACTGACTCTCAGTACTTC. It translates to CASSSGTDSQYF. The J gene is TRBJ2-4, the V gene TRBV19; a possible D gene is TRBD2 (6 bases). The CDR3 is made up of 12 amino acids. Germline CDR1 LNHDA, CDR2 SQIVND (reference sequence). V gave up 5 bases and J gave up 12 bases, with 14 bases separating them. Full variable domain (rest looked up from reference TRBV19 and TRBJ2-4): DGGITQSPKYLFRKEGQNVTLSCEQNLNHDAMYWYRQDPGQGLRLIYYSQIVNDFQKGDIAEGYSVSREKKESFPLTVTSAQKNPTAFYLCASSSGTDSQYFGAGTRLSVL.

This clonotype appeared many times. The CDR3 loop is CASSLSISGRLNLNYGYTF. CDR3 in DNA: TGCGCCAGCAGCTTGAGTATTTCCGGACGGCTCAATCTGAACTATGGCTACACCTTC. The V call is TRBV5-1, the J call TRBJ1-2; unclear D gene. The CDR3 is made up of 19 amino acids. The germline gives CDR1 SGHRS, CDR2 YFSETQ. The V end was cut by 1 base, the J end by 2 bases, with 24 bases between.

This clonotype was counted at least ten times. This rearrangement joins TRBV6-6 to TRBJ1-5; D gene unclear. The CDR3 consists of 15 residues. The germline V gene has CDR1 MNHNY and CDR2 SVGAGI (reference sequence). The V end was cut by 0 bases, the J end by 0 bases, with 6 bases between. This CDR3 reads CASSYSSSSNQPQHF. As DNA, the CDR3 is TGTGCCAGCAGTTACTCTTCCTCTAGCAATCAGCCCCAGCATTTT.

This clonotype is deemed medium-sized. The gene calls are TRBV29-1 and TRBJ2-3, with 8 bases lining up with TRBD1. The CDR3 sequence is 14 residues long. Germline loops: CDR1 SQVTM, CDR2 ANQGSEA. With V trimmed by 5 bases and J by 1 base, 5 bases remained unmatched. CDR3 in DNA: TGCAGCGTTTTCCTGACAGGGGGCACAGATACGCAGTATTTT. Amino acids: CSVFLTGGTDTQYF.

Many counts were recorded for this clonotype. The chain is built from TRBV6-5 and TRBJ2-2; D is unclear. Germline-derived CDR1 and CDR2 are MNHEY and SVGAGI. Trimming removed 0 bases from V and 6 bases from J, with 8 bases in between. This CDR3 has 14 amino acids. CDR3 protein: CASSYSRLAGELFF. In DNA form, the CDR3 reads TGTGCCAGCAGTTACTCCAGATTGGCCGGGGAGCTGTTTTTT.

This clonotype was picked up many times. The chain couples TRBV12-3 or TRBV12-4 to TRBJ1-1, with D hard to call. V gave up 3 bases and J gave up 4 bases, with 6 bases separating them. The CDR3 covers 12 residues. The CDR3 is CASSFTSTEAFF. The CDR3 nucleotides read TGTGCCAGCAGTTTCACCTCCACTGAAGCTTTCTTT.

This clonotype was found many times. The chain links TRBV20-1 to TRBJ1-2; the D is unclear. CDR1 and CDR2 from the germline V gene are DFQATT and SNEGSKA (reference sequence). Deletions cut 3 bases from V and 5 bases from J, with 10 bases between. This CDR3 is 12 amino acids long. The CDR3 region is CSASPQQYGYTF. DNA for the CDR3: TGCAGTGCTAGCCCACAGCAATATGGCTACACCTTC.

In its sample, this clonotype was seen many times. The chain is built from TRBV6-5 and TRBJ2-3; TRBD1 might be the D (6 bases). Trimming took off 0 bases at V and 2 bases at J, with 9 bases between the two ends. Germline CDR1 MNHEY, CDR2 SVGAGI. The CDR3 is made up of 15 amino acids. The CDR3 protein is CASSYSQGFTDTQYF. The CDR3 DNA follows: TGTGCCAGCAGTTACTCACAGGGTTTCACAGATACGCAGTATTTT.

The V and J genes are TRBV7-9 and TRBJ2-7; no clear D gene. The CDR3 spans 12 residues. Germline-derived CDR1 and CDR2 are SEHNR and FQNEAQ (reference sequence). The germline V and J ends were trimmed by 5 bases and 2 bases, with 7 bases remaining between them. CDR3 coding DNA: TGTGCCAGCAGCCCGACACCCTACGAGCAGTACTTC. Amino acid sequence: CASSPTPYEQYF.

This clonotype was seen more than once but under ten times. The chain recombines TRBV20-1 with TRBJ2-3; 7 bases match TRBD1. V shed 4 bases, J shed 5 bases, and the junction held 9 bases outside the gene matches. This CDR3 region has 14 residues. The germline V gene encodes CDR1 DFQATT and CDR2 SNEGSKA (reference sequence). CDR3 bases: TGCAGTGCTAACCCAGGGGGTGGCGGAGATACGCAGTATTTT. As protein: CSANPGGGGDTQYF.

By sample share, this clonotype is medium-sized. The J gene is TRBJ2-3, the V gene TRBV27; 9 bases are shared with TRBD1. The CDR3 is 18 amino acids. Trimming at V came to 6 bases and at J to 2 bases, leaving 15 bases not matched to a gene. Germline V gene lookup returns CDR1 MNHEY and CDR2 SMNVEV (reference sequence). The CDR3 nucleotides read TGTGCCAGCAGCTCATTGTTAAACGGACAGGGGAACACAGATACGCAGTATTTT. Translated, it gives CASSSLLNGQGNTDTQYF.

This clonotype was counted many times. The chain recombines TRBV24-1 with TRBJ2-1; D is tentatively TRBD1 or TRBD2 (6 bases each). Germline V gene sequence: CDR1 KGHDR, CDR2 SFDVKD. The germline V and J ends were trimmed by 0 bases and 2 bases, with 10 bases remaining between them. This CDR3 comprises 16 residues. The CDR3 DNA sequence: TGTGCCACCAGTGATTTGAGGGGGGCCACCTACAATGAGCAGTTCTTC. Protein sequence: CATSDLRGATYNEQFF.

In its sample, this clonotype was seen many times. As DNA, the CDR3 is TGTGCCAGCAGCGACAGTGCCCTATTTGGACTAGCGGGAGGGCGCCCCACAGATACGCAGTATTTT. This codes for CASSDSALFGLAGGRPTDTQYF. The chain couples TRBV6-1 to TRBJ2-3; TRBD2 matches 15 bases. The V gene end was trimmed by 6 bases and the J gene end by 2 bases; junction bases not matched to a gene: 21. CDR1 is MNHNS and CDR2 is SASEGT in the germline V gene. The CDR3 sequence is 22 residues long.

This clonotype is medium-sized by share. The genes are TRBV6-5 and TRBJ1-2; no definite D call. Germline-derived CDR1 and CDR2 are MNHEY and SVGAGI. There are 11 residues in the CDR3. The V gene lost 8 bases and the J gene lost 5 bases, with 9 bases spanning the gap. CDR3 nucleotide sequence: TGTGCCAGCTTCTCGGTATATGGCTACACCTTC. This encodes CASFSVYGYTF.

Relative to its sample, this clonotype is medium-sized. The chain combines TRBV20-1 with TRBJ2-5, with 7 nucleotides matching TRBD1. The V segment lost 0 bases and the J segment 4 bases; nucleotides outside the gene matches: 2. This CDR3 region has 13 residues. Germline CDR1 and CDR2: DFQATT and SNEGSKA (reference sequence). This CDR3 is CSAREGGRETQYF. In DNA, the CDR3 is TGCAGTGCTAGAGAAGGGGGCAGAGAGACCCAGTACTTC.

This clonotype was recorded at least ten times. The V gene is TRBV15, the J gene TRBJ1-5, with a weak D call TRBD1 (5 bases). The CDR3 has 13 amino acids. Germline V gene sequence: CDR1 LNHNV, CDR2 YYDKDF (reference sequence). V lost 0 bases, J lost 7 bases, and 7 bases lay in between. The CDR3 sequence: CATSRDRGQPQHF. The CDR3 DNA sequence: TGTGCCACCAGCAGAGATCGGGGGCAGCCCCAGCATTTT.

Within the sample, this clonotype is medium-sized. The chain couples TRBV6-1 to TRBJ1-2; TRBD1 matches 9 bases. Germline V gene lookup returns CDR1 MNHNS and CDR2 SASEGT. V lost 6 bases and J lost 5; bases outside the gene matches: 10. The CDR3 is 15 residues long. The CDR3 here is CASRPGQGDLYGYTF. For the CDR3, the DNA is TGTGCCAGCAGGCCGGGACAGGGAGACCTTTATGGCTACACCTTC.